This passage covers 29 T cell receptor beta chains from one sample sequenced in a study of early T cells in non-severe SARS-CoV-2 infection (dated by TCRdb to the early 2020s). To prepare the library, 5' RACE was applied. The data were produced on a NextSeq 500. TCRdb handled the public reads itself, with Q25 trimming in fastp and clone calling in MiXCR, and kept productive beta chains. Rows are unified per CDR3 protein, each entry keeping the most common DNA and genes. Present in this sample are nearly 9,500 distinct CDR3 sequences, about 4.8% of which were seen just once. The ten top clones hold under 10% of the sample. Sequencing input: whole blood. These receptors came from an adult who was a healthcare worker with PCR-confirmed SARS-CoV-2 infection or an uninfected control (not recorded which).

The chain employs TRBV3-1 and TRBJ1-2; tentative D call: TRBD1 (6 bases). V lost 2 bases and J lost 3, with 10 bases in between. Germline V gene data show CDR1 as LGHDT and CDR2 as YNNKEL (reference sequence). The CDR3 loop spans 14 amino acids. CDR3 coding DNA: TGTGCCAGCAGCCAAACAGGGCTCGACTATGGCTACACCTTC. The encoded protein is CASSQTGLDYGYTF.

In this sample, this clonotype is medium-sized. CDR3 bases: TGTGCCAGCAGTGGGAGACCTCGTTACAATGAGCAGTTCTTC. Protein product: CASSGRPRYNEQFF. The chain links TRBV3-1 to TRBJ2-1; D might be TRBD2 (5 bases). V was clipped by 6 bases and J by 4 bases, with 13 bases between them. The CDR3 totals 14 residues. Per germline, CDR1 LGHDT and CDR2 YNNKEL (reference sequence).

This clonotype has at least ten counts. V is TRBV6-5 and J is TRBJ2-7, with D maybe TRBD2 (5 bases). CDR3 length: 15 residues. CDR1 is MNHEY, CDR2 SVGAGI, per germline. Trimming took 8 bases from V and 3 from J, leaving 20 bases between them. This chain's CDR3 is CASLKMRAGDYEQYF. The CDR3 DNA sequence: TGTGCCAGCCTAAAAATGAGGGCTGGGGACTACGAGCAGTACTTC.

By sample fraction, this clonotype is medium-sized. This chain joins TRBV19 and TRBJ2-6; D perhaps matches TRBD1 (6 bases). The V end lost 7 bases, the J end lost 1 base, and 14 bases lay between the germline ends. Germline loops: CDR1 LNHDA, CDR2 SQIVND (reference sequence). The CDR3 runs 16 residues. CDR3: CASTSDRSSGANVLTF. CDR3 DNA sequence: TGTGCCAGTACCTCCGACAGGAGTTCTGGGGCCAACGTCCTGACTTTC.

In its sample, this clonotype is medium-sized. The chain uses TRBV6-1 and TRBJ2-7, with 9 bases that match TRBD2. Looked up from germline, CDR1 is MNHNS and CDR2 is SASEGT. The CDR3 length is 16 residues. Trimming at V came to 5 bases and at J to 3 bases, leaving 11 bases not matched to a gene. CDR3: CASSLTVSGRYYEQYF. The DNA of the CDR3 is TGTGCCAGCAGTCTTACCGTTAGCGGGAGATACTACGAGCAGTACTTC.

By share, this clonotype counts as medium-sized. The chain uses TRBV30 and TRBJ1-1, with D possibly matching TRBD1 (6 bases). Germline-derived CDR1 and CDR2 are GTSNPN and SVGIG (reference sequence). CDR3 length equals 13 residues. V shed 0 bases and J shed 6 bases, with 11 bases lying between them. For the CDR3, the DNA is TGTGCCTGGAGTGTAAAGGGGGGCTCTGAAGCTTTCTTT. This translates into CAWSVKGGSEAFF.

This chain uses TRBV21-1 with TRBJ2-7. TRBV21-1 is a pseudogene. This CDR3 is 13 amino acids long. Written as DNA, the CDR3 is TGTGCCAGCAGCAAGGGCAGCCACTACGAGCAGTACGTC. Its protein product is CASSKGSHYEQYV.

This clonotype was found many times. The chain has TRBV18 and TRBJ1-1; 7 positions agree with TRBD1. Germline-derived CDR1 and CDR2 are KGHSH and LQKENI. The trim removed 2 bases at V and 1 base at J, leaving 1 base unmatched. The CDR3 length is 14 residues. CDR3 in DNA: TGTGCCAGCTCACCAAACAGGGGGAACACTGAAGCTTTCTTT. It translates to CASSPNRGNTEAFF.

This clonotype is medium-sized. The chain couples TRBV6-4 to TRBJ1-1; D is unresolved. Germline lookup yields CDR1 MRHNA and CDR2 SNTAGT. The CDR3 runs 14 residues. The ends were cut back, 6 bases at V and 1 base at J, with 12 bases in the middle. In DNA form, the CDR3 reads TGTGCCAGCAGGCTACACCACCCGAACACTGAAGCTTTCTTT. Its protein is CASRLHHPNTEAFF.

This clonotype was detected ten times or more. This chain links TRBV11-3 with TRBJ2-1; D gene uncertain. The CDR3 consists of 13 residues. Germline CDR1 is SGHNT and CDR2 is YENEEA. Trimming removed 5 bases at V and 3 bases at J, with 8 bases between. CDR3 bases: TGTGCCAGCAGCCGCCTAGTCTACAATGAGCAGTTCTTC. This translates into CASSRLVYNEQFF.

This clonotype was detected many times. This sequence joins TRBV19 and TRBJ2-5; D is ambiguous. Trimming stripped 6 bases from V and 0 bases from J, with 8 bases between. This CDR3 is built from 13 residues. CDR1 and CDR2 from the germline V gene are LNHDA and SQIVND (reference sequence). The CDR3 nucleotides are TGTGCCAGTAGGAGGATCAACCAAGAGACCCAGTACTTC. This translates into CASRRINQETQYF.

There are a few counts of this clonotype. The gene calls are TRBV27 and TRBJ2-3, with 15 positions matching TRBD2. The trim removed 5 bases at V and 8 bases at J, leaving 8 bases unmatched. CDR1 is MNHEY, CDR2 SMNVEV, per germline (reference sequence). There are 16 residues in the CDR3. This CDR3 reads CASSRRTSGRAGTQYF. As DNA, the CDR3 is TGTGCCAGCAGTCGCAGGACTAGCGGGAGGGCCGGTACGCAGTATTTT.

In this sample, this clonotype is medium-sized. The chain joins TRBV5-1 to TRBJ2-1, with D unresolved. The CDR3 is 15 amino acids. V lost 0 bases to trimming and J lost 2 bases, with 9 bases between them. Germline loops: CDR1 SGHRS, CDR2 YFSETQ. The CDR3 DNA reads as TGCGCCAGCAGCTTGGACAGTGCTACCTACAATGAGCAGTTCTTC. It specifies CASSLDSATYNEQFF.

The chain employs TRBV12-3 or TRBV12-4 and TRBJ2-3; D may be TRBD2 (6 bases). Trimming removed 2 bases from V and 1 base from J, with 13 bases in between. This CDR3 has 16 residues. The CDR3 loop is CASSLSGVNGTDTQYF. Written as DNA, the CDR3 is TGTGCCAGCAGTTTATCGGGAGTCAACGGCACAGATACGCAGTATTTT.

This clonotype was seen repeatedly, ten times or more. The chain links TRBV28 to TRBJ2-1, with D possibly called TRBD1 or TRBD2 (5 bases each). Germline lookup yields CDR1 MDHEN and CDR2 SYDVKM. The V and J ends lost 5 bases and 5 bases respectively, with 10 bases between them. The CDR3 runs 13 residues. The CDR3 DNA follows: TGTGCCAGCAGTCTCCTGGGGGACAATGAGCAGTTCTTC. Translated, it gives CASSLLGDNEQFF.

This clonotype is medium-sized within its sample. This chain joins TRBV19 and TRBJ1-1, with no clear D. The ends were cut back, 0 bases at V and 0 bases at J, with 8 bases in the middle. The germline gives CDR1 LNHDA, CDR2 SQIVND (reference sequence). CDR3 size: 15 residues. This CDR3 reads CASSIELSLNTEAFF. In DNA, the CDR3 is TGTGCCAGTAGTATAGAGTTAAGTCTGAACACTGAAGCTTTCTTT. The whole variable domain, filled in from reference TRBV19 and TRBJ1-1, reads DGGITQSPKYLFRKEGQNVTLSCEQNLNHDAMYWYRQDPGQGLRLIYYSQIVNDFQKGDIAEGYSVSREKKESFPLTVTSAQKNPTAFYLCASSIELSLNTEAFFGQGTRLTVV.

The chain joins TRBV7-2 to TRBJ1-1; D might be TRBD1 (6 bases). The CDR3 contains 14 residues. Germline CDR1 reads SGHTA; CDR2 reads FQGNSA. The V end lost 2 bases, the J end lost 3 bases, and 10 bases lay between the germline ends. The CDR3 DNA reads as TGTGCCAGCAGCTTACGGTGGGGGCACACTGAAGCTTTCTTT. Its protein product is CASSLRWGHTEAFF.

This clonotype is medium-sized (0.01 to 0.1%) in the sample. The chain carries TRBV19 and TRBJ2-6; D is tentatively TRBD1 or TRBD2 (5 bases each). Germline CDR1 reads LNHDA; CDR2 reads SQIVND (reference sequence). V lost 1 base, J lost 1 base, and 11 bases lay in between. The CDR3 is 17 residues long. CDR3 in DNA: TGTGCCAGTAGTATAGCGGGACGGTCGTCTGGGGCCAACGTCCTGACTTTC. It encodes CASSIAGRSSGANVLTF.

By frequency in the sample, this clonotype is medium-sized. The chain carries TRBV12-3 or TRBV12-4 and TRBJ2-3; 7 bases agree with TRBD2. This CDR3 comprises 13 residues. V shed 6 bases, J shed 4 bases, and the junction held 4 bases outside the gene matches. The CDR3 DNA sequence: TGTGCCAGCAGAGCGGGACTTGCAGATACGCAGTATTTT. Translation: CASRAGLADTQYF.

The genes are TRBV6-6 and TRBJ2-1, with 11 nucleotides matching TRBD2. Germline trimming cut 9 bases from V and 7 bases from J; bases unmatched to any gene: 5. Germline V gene lookup returns CDR1 MNHNY and CDR2 SVGAGI (reference sequence). The CDR3 is made up of 13 amino acids. CDR3 amino acids: CASTSGSGNEQFF. The CDR3 nucleotides read TGTGCCAGTACTAGCGGGAGTGGTAATGAGCAGTTCTTC.

Relative to its sample, this clonotype is medium-sized. The V gene is TRBV20-1, the J gene TRBJ2-1; the D is unclear. CDR1 is DFQATT and CDR2 is SNEGSKA in the germline V gene (reference sequence). V lost 1 base and J 7 bases, leaving 17 bases between the germline ends. The CDR3 totals 15 residues. The CDR3 bases are TGCAGTGCTAGAGCTAGGAGAGGCCGGGTGAATGAGCAGTTCTTC. Translation: CSARARRGRVNEQFF.

By proportion, this clonotype is medium-sized. The J gene is TRBJ1-2, the V gene TRBV19; D gene uncertain. Per germline, CDR1 LNHDA and CDR2 SQIVND (reference sequence). The CDR3 extends over 11 amino acids. For the CDR3, the DNA is TGTGCGTCCCGAGATAACTATGGCTACACCTTC. Protein: CASRDNYGYTF.

This clonotype is termed medium-sized (0.01 to 0.1%). This chain joins TRBV12-3 or TRBV12-4 and TRBJ2-7, with D possibly matching TRBD1 (6 bases). Trimming pared 3 bases from V and 6 bases from J, leaving 12 bases between. This CDR3 spans 13 amino acids. The CDR3 is CASSLNRVGEQYV. The CDR3 region has the DNA TGTGCCAGCAGTTTGAACAGGGTGGGCGAGCAGTACGTC.

This chain links TRBV29-1 with TRBJ2-6; D remains unclear. The CDR3 covers 16 residues. Per germline, CDR1 SQVTM and CDR2 ANQGSEA. Trimming removed 6 bases at V and 0 bases at J, with 15 bases between. The CDR3 nucleotides read TGCAGCGTGCTACTATTGACACACTCTGGGGCCAACGTCCTGACTTTC. Protein: CSVLLLTHSGANVLTF.

In its sample, this clonotype ranks as medium-sized. V and J are TRBV7-6 and TRBJ1-1; 7 positions match TRBD1. V lost 5 bases to trimming and J lost 5 bases; unmatched junction nucleotides: 11. Looked up from germline, CDR1 is SGHVS and CDR2 is FNYEAQ. The CDR3 spans 15 residues. CDR3 sequence reads: CASSPTDREGTEAFF. The CDR3 DNA reads TGTGCCAGCAGCCCCACCGACAGGGAGGGTACTGAAGCTTTCTTT.

By share, this clonotype counts as medium-sized. This chain links TRBV12-3 or TRBV12-4 with TRBJ2-2, with 7 bases that match TRBD2. J gave up 10 bases and V 6 bases, and 14 bases lay outside the gene matches. The CDR3 has 15 amino acids. CDR3 bases: TGTGCCAGCAGCCGCGACTTGGGGAGGGTGACGGAGCTGTTTTTT. This gives the protein CASSRDLGRVTELFF.

This clonotype was seen repeatedly, ten times or more. The V call is TRBV30, the J call TRBJ1-1; D is uncertain. The V gene lost 2 bases and the J gene lost 1 base, with 2 bases spanning the gap. The CDR3 extends over 11 amino acids. Germline V lookup: CDR1 GTSNPN, CDR2 SVGIG (reference sequence). This chain's CDR3 is CAWSRNTEAFF. CDR3 DNA: TGTGCCTGGAGTCGGAACACTGAAGCTTTCTTT.

By its share, this clonotype is medium-sized. The rearrangement joins TRBV6-5 to TRBJ2-5, with TRBD2 identical over 10 bases. V shed 2 bases and J 4 bases; nucleotides not matched to a gene: 4. The germline V gene has CDR1 MNHEY and CDR2 SVGAGI. This CDR3 comprises 15 residues. The CDR3, as DNA: TGTGCCAGCAGTTACCGGGGGACTAGCGTAGAGACCCAGTACTTC. This gives the protein CASSYRGTSVETQYF.

Within the sample, this clonotype is medium-sized. The chain recombines TRBV19 with TRBJ2-1; D uncertain. V was cut by 3 bases and J by 1 base, with 10 bases left in between. The CDR3 spans 15 residues. CDR1 is LNHDA and CDR2 is SQIVND in the germline V gene (reference sequence). The CDR3 reads CASSMVQLSYNEQFF. DNA of the CDR3: TGTGCCAGTAGTATGGTCCAACTGTCCTACAATGAGCAGTTCTTC.